This T cell receptor beta chain emerged from a study of human T cells and chemical hapten exposure. The wider study: Investigators sensitized about 2 cm by about 2 cm of upper inner arm skin with 2% DPC.

Per the authors' pipeline: Ranging from about 23,224 to 700,000, TCR counts per sample had a median value of around 94,000. TCRdb passed the RACE reads through MiXCR, listing each CDR3 protein once. Here the V and J calls rest on TCRdb's processing, not on the authors' analysis. The table has 250,000 or so distinct CDR3 sequences, roughly 7.7% seen once; the top ten hold approximately 1.2%. This clonotype showed up many times. Antigen: not known. Study-level findings and limits: The presence of alopecia in the donors means their immune response may differ from healthy people's. Significantly more large CDR3 similarity clusters arose among expanded TCRs than among controls.

Time point described: pre-sensitization, week 0. The treatment is: therapeutic diphenylcyclopropenone sensitization with weekly scalp DPC. Sequencing was performed on whole blood, taken in connection with sensitization to the hapten diphenylcyclopropenone (DPC). The TCR originated in a young man with alopecia areata. Some clones in this sample may be carry-over from other donors' samples.

CDR3 sequence reads: CASTMLGVTGELFF. The DNA for the CDR3 is TGTGCCAGCACCATGTTAGGGGTCACCGGGGAGCTGTTTTTT. The genes are TRBV12-3 or TRBV12-4 and TRBJ2-2, with TRBD1 as a possible D gene (5 bases). This CDR3 is built from 14 residues. Trimming shortened V by 7 bases and J by 4 bases, and 13 bases separated the two germline ends.